These T cell receptor beta chains were read from a single sample in a study of T cell responses to AZD1222 COVID-19 vaccine. Data came from immunoSEQ multiplex PCR; TCRdb stores just in-frame clones and leaves some out. The sample gives roughly 120,000 clones, about 87% of which show up once; roughly 1.5% is in the top ten. The material was peripheral blood, obtained on day 0 of AZD1222 vaccination. The receptors were sampled from an adult in good health. CDR3s include the opening cysteine and the closing phenylalanine or tryptophan.

TRBJ2-2 | TRBV5-8 | CASSFEGQMNTGELFF
TRBJ2-1 | TRBV18 | CASSPPLGLAGVEQFF
TRBJ2-5 | TRBV4-2 | CASSGRSADNQFRETQYF
TRBJ1-2 | TRBV19 | CASNPGQGAYGYTF
TRBJ1-1 | TRBV19 | CASLPTTGGNTEAFF
TRBJ2-3 | TRBV5-5 | CASSFGGMGDTQYF
TRBJ2-1 | TRBV2 | CASTEGTDNEQFF
TRBJ2-5 | TRBV6-5 | CASSLKDNQETQYF
TRBJ2-7 | TRBV11-1 | CASSPRQVSSYEQYF
TRBJ1-1 | TRBV18 | CASSKGVANTEAFF
TRBJ1-1 | TRBV5-1 | CASSGRDTEAFF
TRBJ1-1 | TRBV12-3/TRBV12-4 | CASSVGGNTEAFF
TRBJ1-1 | TRBV19 | CASSILSAAEAFF
TRBJ2-1 | TRBV2 | CASSGVAQQFF
TRBJ1-5 | TRBV11-2 | CASSRSGRWNQPQHF
TRBJ2-1 | TRBV5-1 | CASSLPGLAGVDEQFF